The TCR beta chain described here comes from a study of cytomegalovirus exposure and HLA in healthy donors. Study overall: Some 77 million unique TCRs from HLA-typed donors were held in an early release of data.

Concerning this clone: Antigen specificity is unknown.

Researchers ran the PCR with 60 Vbeta and 13 Jbeta primers. Data came from immunoSEQ multiplex PCR; TCRdb stores just in-frame clones and leaves some out. The sample records about 160,000 clones, about 82% being singletons. Findings of the study overall: Certain sequence variants were highly shared and formed a cluster, and this cluster was likely a sequencing artifact. The classifier, whose performance was assessed in both the original and validation cohorts, reportedly diagnosed cytomegalovirus status with high specificity and sensitivity.

The clonotype was recovered from a woman in her 30s in good health and CMV-seropositive. What was sequenced was PBMCs.

The CDR3 DNA reads TGTGCCATCAGTCCTCCGCAGGGGTTTGCTTTCTTT. This codes for CAISPPQGFAFF. This sequence joins TRBV10-3 and TRBJ1-1; D perhaps matches TRBD1 (6 bases). This CDR3 is 12 amino acids long. Germline CDR1 and CDR2: ENHRY and SYGVKD. Trimming removed 5 bases from V and 11 bases from J, with 15 bases in between.